These 23 T cell receptor beta chains originate from one sample sequenced in a study of blood T cell repertoires in COVID-19. Generated by immunoSEQ multiplex PCR, the TCRdb table keeps only in-frame clones and is missing some. This table holds 150,000 to 200,000 clones, approximately 86% found once. Sequenced: peripheral blood. The receptors originated from a man in his sixties with COVID-19, enrolled during active disease.

The V call is TRBV25-1, the J call TRBJ1-5, with D possibly matching TRBD1 (6 bases). Germline V gene lookup returns CDR1 MGHDK and CDR2 SYGVNS. This CDR3 has 13 residues. V gave up 8 bases and J gave up 0 bases, with 8 bases separating them. CDR3 residues: CASGGHSNQPQHF. The CDR3 coding sequence is TGTGCCAGCGGGGGCCATAGCAATCAGCCCCAGCATTTT.

This clone was seen once. This chain connects TRBV7-2 to TRBJ2-5; the D gene is possibly TRBD2 (5 bases). The V end lost 4 bases, the J end lost 5 bases, and 23 bases lay between the germline ends. Germline V gene data show CDR1 as SGHTA and CDR2 as FQGNSA. The CDR3 covers 17 residues. The CDR3 region is CASSSLATADGAETQYF. The DNA of the CDR3 is TGTGCCAGCAGCTCCCTAGCCACCGCGGACGGCGCGGAGACCCAGTACTTC.

This clone was seen a handful of times. The gene calls are TRBV9 and TRBJ2-7; no firm D call. This CDR3 contains 15 residues. In germline, CDR1 is SGDLS, CDR2 YYNGEE. Trimming pared 0 bases from V and 0 bases from J, leaving 10 bases between. The CDR3 nucleotides are TGTGCCAGCAGCGTAGAGGCAGGATTCTCCTACGAGCAGTACTTC. It encodes CASSVEAGFSYEQYF.

The rearrangement joins TRBV14 to TRBJ1-3, with 7 bases lining up with TRBD1. The CDR3 length is 14 residues. Germline assignment: CDR1 SGHDN and CDR2 FVKESK. The V and J ends lost 4 bases and 3 bases, in that order; junction bases with no gene match: 3. CDR3 residues: CASSRRDSGNTIYF. The CDR3 DNA reads as TGTGCCAGCAGCCGCCGGGACAGTGGAAACACCATATATTTT.

This clone has only one observation. V usage is TRBV5-1 and J usage is TRBJ2-7; TRBD1 is a possible D gene (7 bases). The CDR3 contains 14 residues. Trimming cost V 0 bases and J 4 bases, with 11 bases left between them. CDR1 SGHRS and CDR2 YFSETQ come from the germline V gene. CDR3 coding DNA: TGCGCCAGCAGCTTGGCAGGGGGAGGTTACGAGCAGTACTTC. It is translated as CASSLAGGGYEQYF.

This chain links TRBV6-5 with TRBJ2-7, with 7 nucleotides matching TRBD1. From germline, CDR1 is MNHEY and CDR2 SVGAGI. The CDR3 runs to 14 residues. After removal of 7 bases from V and 3 bases from J, the junction contained 9 bases not matched to a gene. The CDR3 reads CASTGTALNYEQYF. The CDR3, as DNA: TGTGCCAGCACCGGGACAGCGTTGAACTACGAGCAGTACTTC.

This clone has a handful of counts. The chain couples TRBV6-5 to TRBJ2-1; 7 bases map to TRBD2. This CDR3 comprises 16 residues. Germline V gives CDR1 MNHEY, CDR2 SVGAGI. Germline trimming cut 0 bases from V and 6 bases from J; bases unmatched to any gene: 8. CDR3 amino acids: CASSYSRASGSNEQFF. The CDR3 DNA reads TGTGCCAGCAGTTACTCGAGGGCTAGCGGATCCAATGAGCAGTTCTTC.

The chain joins TRBV9 to TRBJ1-4; maybe TRBD1 (5 bases). V dropped 3 bases and J dropped 1 base, with 7 bases sitting between them. From germline, CDR1 is SGDLS and CDR2 YYNGEE. The CDR3 has 14 amino acids. The CDR3 DNA reads as TGTGCCAGCAGCGCTGGACAAACTAATGAAAAACTGTTTTTT. The encoded protein is CASSAGQTNEKLFF.

The chain links TRBV7-9 to TRBJ2-1; 7 bases align to TRBD2. Germline CDR1 SEHNR, CDR2 FQNEAQ (reference sequence). Trimming at V came to 5 bases and at J to 2 bases, leaving 6 bases not matched to a gene. This CDR3 is built from 15 residues. CDR3 in amino acids: CASSPSGETYNEQFF. The CDR3 DNA follows: TGTGCCAGCAGCCCTAGCGGAGAGACCTACAATGAGCAGTTCTTC.

This rearrangement joins TRBV24-1 to TRBJ1-1; D is unclear. Trimming removed 9 bases at V and 4 bases at J, with 11 bases between. The CDR3 length is 12 residues. Per germline, CDR1 KGHDR and CDR2 SFDVKD. The CDR3 region is CATSRVGTEAFF. In DNA, the CDR3 is TGTGCCACCTCTCGGGTAGGCACTGAAGCTTTCTTT.

V usage is TRBV7-2 and J usage is TRBJ2-7, with D perhaps matching TRBD1 (6 bases). The CDR3 sequence is 16 residues long. With 1 base removed from V and 5 bases from J, the gap between germline ends came to 18 bases. The germline CDR1 and CDR2 sequences are SGHTA and FQGNSA. The CDR3 loop reads CASSLVFAGAFDEQYF. In DNA form, the CDR3 reads TGTGCCAGCAGCTTAGTGTTCGCAGGGGCCTTTGACGAGCAGTACTTC.

This clone was detected a few times. The rearrangement uses TRBV10-3 and TRBJ2-1; TRBD1 matches at 12 bases. This CDR3 contains 14 residues. With V trimmed by 8 bases and J by 8 bases, 7 bases remained unmatched. In germline, CDR1 is ENHRY, CDR2 SYGVKD. The CDR3 DNA reads TGTGCCATCCAAAAGGGACAGGGGGCCGATGAGCAGTTCTTC. As protein: CAIQKGQGADEQFF.

In DNA form, the CDR3 reads TGTGCCAGCAGCCAGACTGAGATAAGGGAAAAACTGTTTTTT. This gives the protein CASSQTEIREKLFF. V and J are TRBV7-9 and TRBJ1-4; D remains unclear. The V and J ends lost 5 bases and 8 bases respectively, with 15 bases between them. The CDR3 loop spans 14 amino acids. CDR1 is SEHNR, CDR2 FQNEAQ, per germline (reference sequence).

This clone was recorded once. The gene calls are TRBV6-5 and TRBJ2-7; the match to TRBD2 covers 9 bases. Germline values: CDR1 MNHEY, CDR2 SVGAGI. CDR3 length equals 16 residues. The trim removed 2 bases at V and 2 bases at J, leaving 7 bases unmatched. The CDR3 spells CASSYARTSATYEQYF. CDR3 DNA: TGTGCCAGCAGTTACGCTCGGACTAGCGCAACCTACGAGCAGTACTTC.

This chain joins TRBV5-1 and TRBJ2-7, with 9 bases lining up with TRBD2. The germline V gene encodes CDR1 SGHRS and CDR2 YFSETQ. This CDR3 region has 14 residues. J gave up 6 bases and V 4 bases, and 8 bases lay outside the gene matches. CDR3 sequence (DNA): TGCGCCAGCAGCGGTAGCGGGAGCGGTGGCGAGCAGTACTTC. Protein product: CASSGSGSGGEQYF.

The chain carries TRBV11-1 and TRBJ2-1; TRBD2 agrees at 7 bases. CDR1 SGHAT and CDR2 FQDESV come from the germline V gene (reference sequence). Trimming cost V 7 bases and J 4 bases; bases outside gene matches: 7. This CDR3 is built from 14 residues. CDR3 nucleotides: TGTGCCAGCAAGATAGCGGGTTCTTACAATGAGCAGTTCTTC. It encodes CASKIAGSYNEQFF.

The chain has TRBV5-1 and TRBJ2-6; D uncertain. Germline-derived CDR1 and CDR2 are SGHRS and YFSETQ. Trimming pared 2 bases from V and 0 bases from J, leaving 21 bases between. The CDR3 totals 20 residues. The CDR3 loop reads CASSFTPFGRSNSGANVLTF. In DNA, the CDR3 is TGCGCCAGCAGCTTTACCCCTTTCGGCAGGTCCAACTCTGGGGCCAACGTCCTGACTTTC.

J is TRBJ2-1 and V is TRBV10-2; D is perhaps TRBD2 (6 bases). Trimming left V 4 bases short and J 2 bases short, with 12 bases between. From germline, CDR1 is WSHSY and CDR2 SAAADI. This CDR3 has 15 residues. CDR3 sequence (DNA): TGCGCCAGCAGTGCGTGGGGCGGGACCTACAATGAGCAGTTCTTC. This codes for CASSAWGGTYNEQFF.

V gene TRBV19 combines with J gene TRBJ1-5; TRBD1 matches at 8 bases. The CDR3 is 17 residues long. Trimming took 4 bases from V and 5 from J; bases not matched to a gene: 13. CDR1 and CDR2 from the germline V gene are LNHDA and SQIVND (reference sequence). CDR3: CASSRPRTGRGYQPQHF. As DNA, the CDR3 is TGTGCCAGTAGTAGACCGAGGACAGGGAGGGGGTATCAGCCCCAGCATTTT. Supplemented by reference TRBV19 and TRBJ1-5, the full variable domain reads DGGITQSPKYLFRKEGQNVTLSCEQNLNHDAMYWYRQDPGQGLRLIYYSQIVNDFQKGDIAEGYSVSREKKESFPLTVTSAQKNPTAFYLCASSRPRTGRGYQPQHFGDGTRLSIL.

The V gene is TRBV24-1, the J gene TRBJ1-5, with 8 positions matching TRBD1. The J segment lost 3 bases and the V segment lost 2 bases, leaving 5 bases of the junction unmatched. This CDR3 is 16 amino acids long. CDR1 and CDR2 from the germline V gene are KGHDR and SFDVKD. The CDR3 loop reads CATSDSRQGTNQPQHF. Here the CDR3 DNA reads TGTGCCACCAGTGATTCAAGACAGGGGACCAATCAGCCCCAGCATTTT.

V gene TRBV6-5 combines with J gene TRBJ1-5, with D possibly being TRBD1 (6 bases). The ends were cut back, 3 bases at V and 7 bases at J, with 13 bases in the middle. The CDR3 has 14 amino acids. Germline loops: CDR1 MNHEY, CDR2 SVGAGI. CDR3 amino acids: CASSYGRGGQPQHF. The CDR3 region has the DNA TGTGCCAGCAGTTATGGCAGGGGTGGGCAGCCCCAGCATTTT.

This chain connects TRBV7-6 to TRBJ1-2, with 7 bases that match TRBD1. V trimming: 4 bases; J trimming: 5 bases; junction bases outside the gene matches: 10. There are 15 residues in the CDR3. The germline gives CDR1 SGHVS, CDR2 FNYEAQ. The CDR3 DNA reads TGTGCCAGCAGCTCCGGGACAGTGGTTTCTTATGGCTACACCTTC. This gives the protein CASSSGTVVSYGYTF.

V is TRBV6-2 or TRBV6-3 and J is TRBJ1-1; 10 bases match TRBD1. The CDR3 runs 15 residues. The V gene end was trimmed by 5 bases and the J gene end by 5 bases; junction bases not matched to a gene: 8. The V gene's germline CDR1 is MNHEY and CDR2 SVGEGT. DNA of the CDR3: TGTGCCAGCAGTGGCGCGGGACAGGGGATAACTGAAGCTTTCTTT. Encoded protein: CASSGAGQGITEAFF.